These 9 T cell receptor beta chains share one sample of origin, sequenced in a study of blood T cell repertoires in COVID-19. Sequencing used immunoSEQ multiplex PCR; TCRdb keeps in-frame clones, though not all of them. Altogether around 130,000 clones are present, more than 75% being singletons, with the ten largest covering approximately 2%. The sequencing input was peripheral blood. The receptors were gathered from a woman aged 50 to 60 with acute or convalescent COVID-19.

In regard to this clone: One junction end disagrees with the germline gene, perhaps due to a read error. The rearrangement links TRBV5-5 to TRBJ2-3; 8 bases are a match to TRBD1. Germline V lookup: CDR1 SGHKS, CDR2 YYEKEE (reference sequence). CDR3 size: 15 residues. This CDR3 reads CASNLGQALGDTQYF. The CDR3 DNA follows: TGTGCCAGCAACTTGGGACAGGCCTTGGGGGATACGCAGTATTTT.

The chain couples TRBV29-1 to TRBJ2-7; 9 positions match TRBD1. V shed 6 bases and J 0 bases; nucleotides not matched to a gene: 6. Germline V gene data show CDR1 as SQVTM and CDR2 as ANQGSEA. The CDR3 length is 14 residues. CDR3 nucleotide sequence: TGCAGCGTAAGGACAGGGGTCGACTCCTACGAGCAGTACTTC. It specifies CSVRTGVDSYEQYF.

The chain joins TRBV12-3 or TRBV12-4 to TRBJ1-6; the D is unclear. The CDR3 length is 12 residues. V was cut by 3 bases and J by 9 bases, with 6 bases left in between. The CDR3 spells CASSFESSPLHF. The CDR3 nucleotides read TGTGCCAGCAGTTTTGAGTCTTCACCCCTCCACTTT.

This clone has just one count. This chain connects TRBV19 to TRBJ1-1, with TRBD1 identical over 10 bases. This CDR3 comprises 12 residues. The ends lost 5 bases at V and 9 bases at J; junction bases unmatched: 3. Germline V CDR1 and CDR2: LNHDA, SQIVND (reference sequence). The CDR3 bases are TGTGCCAGTAGTCTTGACAGGGGGCAAGCTTTCTTT. Translation: CASSLDRGQAFF.

The rearrangement uses TRBV10-2 and TRBJ2-1, with D perhaps TRBD2 (5 bases). The V gene's germline CDR1 is WSHSY and CDR2 SAAADI. With 6 bases removed from V and 7 bases from J, the gap between germline ends came to 7 bases. The CDR3 has 11 residues. In DNA form, the CDR3 reads TGCGCCAGCAGAGGACTTAATGAGCAGTTCTTC. Translating gives CASRGLNEQFF.

The chain has TRBV11-3 and TRBJ2-2, with D possibly TRBD2 on 5 matching bases. The CDR3 consists of 15 residues. Trimming took 5 bases from V and 0 from J, leaving 10 bases between them. The V gene's germline CDR1 is SGHNT and CDR2 YENEEA. Written as DNA, the CDR3 is TGTGCCAGCAGCACAGACGGGACGAACACCGGGGAGCTGTTTTTT. As protein: CASSTDGTNTGELFF.

The chain recombines TRBV19 with TRBJ1-2; no clear D. This CDR3 spans 14 amino acids. V was shortened by 7 bases and J by 2 bases, with 14 bases between the two germline ends. Germline V gives CDR1 LNHDA, CDR2 SQIVND (reference sequence). CDR3 sequence: CASNLSGENYGYTF. CDR3 nucleotides: TGTGCCAGTAACCTCAGCGGGGAAAACTATGGCTACACCTTC.

This clone appeared once. The CDR3 DNA reads as TGCGCCAGCAGCCAAGCCACCGGGACAGGGGGGGGAAACACTGAAGCTTTCTTT. Its translation: CASSQATGTGGGNTEAFF. The rearrangement links TRBV4-1 to TRBJ1-1, with 11 bases lining up with TRBD1. The CDR3 extends over 18 amino acids. The V gene end was trimmed by 1 base and the J gene end by 2 bases; junction bases not matched to a gene: 9. Germline loops: CDR1 MGHRA, CDR2 YSYEKL.

This chain uses TRBV7-2 with TRBJ1-3, with a tentative D call TRBD1 (5 bases). The germline CDR1 and CDR2 sequences are SGHTA and FQGNSA. V lost 5 bases and J lost 0, with 8 bases in between. The CDR3 runs 14 residues. DNA for the CDR3: TGTGCCAGCAGCCTCGGGGGCTCTGGAAACACCATATATTTT. Translation: CASSLGGSGNTIYF.